This entry lists 17 T cell receptor beta chains sequenced from one sample in a study of blood T cell repertoires in COVID-19. Sequencing used immunoSEQ multiplex PCR; TCRdb keeps in-frame clones, though not all of them. The table records roughly 300,000 clones, about 88% of them present only once. The sequenced sample consisted of peripheral blood. These receptors were taken from a human donor with COVID-19, enrolled during active disease. The donor label of this sample is uncertain.

V and J are TRBV4-1 and TRBJ2-7, with 15 bases that match TRBD2. The length of the CDR3 is 17 residues. V lost 4 bases and J lost 7; bases outside the gene matches: 11. Germline V gene data show CDR1 as MGHRA and CDR2 as YSYEKL. The CDR3 region has the DNA TGCGCCAGCAGCCCTACCATAGGACTAGCGGGAGGGTGGGAGCAGTACTTC. Translating it yields CASSPTIGLAGGWEQYF.

V usage is TRBV24-1 and J usage is TRBJ2-3; TRBD2 agrees at 11 bases. This CDR3 is 16 amino acids long. J gave up 7 bases and V 4 bases, and 9 bases lay outside the gene matches. In germline, CDR1 is KGHDR, CDR2 SFDVKD. Here the CDR3 DNA reads TGTGCCACCAGTGACCTGACTAGCGGGATGGCAAATACGCAGTATTTT. Its protein product is CATSDLTSGMANTQYF.

This sequence joins TRBV28 and TRBJ1-1; the D gene is possibly TRBD1 (5 bases). CDR1 is MDHEN and CDR2 is SYDVKM in the germline V gene. This CDR3 region has 15 residues. V was trimmed by 1 base and J by 1 base, leaving 10 bases between them. The CDR3 sequence: CASSLSAGSNTEAFF. The CDR3 DNA reads TGTGCCAGCAGTTTATCGGCAGGGTCGAACACTGAAGCTTTCTTT.

The chain uses TRBV2 and TRBJ1-1; TRBD1 is a possible D gene (6 bases). Germline V gene data show CDR1 as SNHLY and CDR2 as FYNNEI. Trimming removed 5 bases from V and 9 bases from J, with 13 bases in between. The CDR3 is 12 residues long. The DNA of the CDR3 is TGTGCCAGCAGTACAGGGTTCGTAAAAGCTTTCTTT. It is translated as CASSTGFVKAFF.

The rearrangement uses TRBV19 and TRBJ2-3, with 7 nucleotides matching TRBD2. V trimming: 1 base; J trimming: 2 bases; junction bases outside the gene matches: 6. Germline CDR1 and CDR2: LNHDA and SQIVND (reference sequence). The CDR3 loop spans 16 amino acids. For the CDR3, the DNA is TGTGCCAGTAGTATAGTGTGGGACTATAACACAGATACGCAGTATTTT. Translating gives CASSIVWDYNTDTQYF.

The chain couples TRBV20-1 to TRBJ1-3, with unresolved D. Trimming stripped 3 bases from V and 2 bases from J, with 8 bases between. Germline-derived CDR1 and CDR2 are DFQATT and SNEGSKA (reference sequence). This CDR3 comprises 13 residues. CDR3 nucleotides: TGCAGTGCTAGTGCGGGTACTGGAAACACCATATATTTT. This codes for CSASAGTGNTIYF.

This clone was seen a handful of times. The CDR3 here is CASSLGRSGGEQFF. DNA for the CDR3: TGTGCCAGCAGCTTAGGTCGGTCCGGGGGTGAGCAGTTCTTC. V usage is TRBV11-3 and J usage is TRBJ2-1; TRBD2 is a possible D gene (6 bases). The germline V and J ends were trimmed by 1 base and 9 bases, with 13 bases remaining between them. The V gene's germline CDR1 is SGHNT and CDR2 YENEEA. The CDR3 is 14 amino acids.

J is TRBJ1-4 and V is TRBV27; tentative D call: TRBD1 (6 bases). The V end was cut by 6 bases, the J end by 8 bases, with 13 bases between. There are 13 residues in the CDR3. The V gene's germline CDR1 is MNHEY and CDR2 SMNVEV (reference sequence). The CDR3 DNA is TGTGCCAGCAGACCAGGGGTCGGAGAAAAACTGTTTTTT. Amino acid sequence: CASRPGVGEKLFF.

The chain has TRBV28 and TRBJ1-1, with TRBD1 as a possible D gene (5 bases). Germline CDR1 reads MDHEN; CDR2 reads SYDVKM. CDR3 size: 15 residues. The germline V and J ends were trimmed by 6 bases and 3 bases, with 17 bases remaining between them. In DNA, the CDR3 is TGTGCCAGCAGCGCCTGGGGGGTTTGGGACACTGAAGCTTTCTTT. This encodes CASSAWGVWDTEAFF.

This clone was seen just once. V and J are TRBV7-2 and TRBJ2-7; 11 bases match TRBD1. Germline trimming cut 1 base from V and 9 bases from J; bases unmatched to any gene: 5. CDR3 length equals 14 residues. CDR1 is SGHTA, CDR2 FQGNSA, per germline. The CDR3 DNA is TGTGCCAGCAGCTTAGAGGGACAGGGGGTCGGGCAGTACTTC. It yields the protein CASSLEGQGVGQYF.

V usage is TRBV7-8 and J usage is TRBJ1-4; maybe TRBD1 (5 bases). The germline V and J ends were trimmed by 3 bases and 8 bases, with 10 bases remaining between them. Per germline, CDR1 SGHVS and CDR2 FQNEAQ. The CDR3 is 13 residues long. This CDR3 reads CASSLYRREKLFF. The DNA of the CDR3 is TGTGCCAGCAGCTTGTACAGGCGAGAAAAACTGTTTTTT.

The chain has TRBV19 and TRBJ1-5, with 9 bases matching TRBD1. Germline values: CDR1 LNHDA, CDR2 SQIVND (reference sequence). The ends lost 4 bases at V and 7 bases at J; junction bases unmatched: 14. The CDR3 spans 17 residues. The CDR3 region has the DNA TGTGCCAGTAGTACCCCATACGCTGACAGGGGGAGACAGCCCCAGCATTTT. It yields the protein CASSTPYADRGRQPQHF.

The chain couples TRBV30 to TRBJ2-1, with D tentatively TRBD1 (6 bases). The CDR3 contains 16 residues. The germline V and J ends were trimmed by 5 bases and 0 bases, with 17 bases remaining between them. Germline CDR1 is GTSNPN and CDR2 is SVGIG (reference sequence). The chain's CDR3 is CAWLGAGQSSYNEQFF. The DNA for the CDR3 is TGTGCCTGGCTGGGGGCGGGTCAGAGCTCCTACAATGAGCAGTTCTTC.

This chain connects TRBV27 to TRBJ1-2; 7 bases agree with TRBD1. V lost 5 bases and J lost 5; bases outside the gene matches: 2. The germline CDR1 and CDR2 sequences are MNHEY and SMNVEV (reference sequence). CDR3 length equals 12 residues. For the CDR3, the DNA is TGTGCCAGCAGTCAGACAGGGTATGGCTACACCTTC. Residues: CASSQTGYGYTF.

The chain has TRBV6-5 and TRBJ2-5; the match to TRBD1 covers 8 bases. The germline V gene encodes CDR1 MNHEY and CDR2 SVGAGI. The CDR3 totals 14 residues. Germline trimming cut 5 bases from V and 5 bases from J; bases unmatched to any gene: 7. CDR3 sequence reads: CASSRDRGRETQYF. The DNA of the CDR3 is TGTGCCAGCAGTCGAGACAGGGGCCGGGAGACCCAGTACTTC.

This chain connects TRBV18 to TRBJ1-2; D is unclear. The CDR3 length is 13 residues. Germline CDR1 reads KGHSH; CDR2 reads LQKENI. V shed 0 bases and J shed 4 bases, with 6 bases lying between them. CDR3 region: CASSPPTRYGYTF. The CDR3 bases are TGTGCCAGCTCACCACCGACACGCTATGGCTACACCTTC.

This CDR3 reads CASSLRGPHGNEQFF. The CDR3 bases are TGTGCCAGCAGTTTGAGGGGGCCCCATGGGAATGAGCAGTTCTTC. The J gene is TRBJ2-1, the V gene TRBV27; TRBD1 aligns across 7 bases. This CDR3 comprises 15 residues. Germline trimming cut 3 bases from V and 7 bases from J; bases unmatched to any gene: 9. Germline CDR1 MNHEY, CDR2 SMNVEV (reference sequence).